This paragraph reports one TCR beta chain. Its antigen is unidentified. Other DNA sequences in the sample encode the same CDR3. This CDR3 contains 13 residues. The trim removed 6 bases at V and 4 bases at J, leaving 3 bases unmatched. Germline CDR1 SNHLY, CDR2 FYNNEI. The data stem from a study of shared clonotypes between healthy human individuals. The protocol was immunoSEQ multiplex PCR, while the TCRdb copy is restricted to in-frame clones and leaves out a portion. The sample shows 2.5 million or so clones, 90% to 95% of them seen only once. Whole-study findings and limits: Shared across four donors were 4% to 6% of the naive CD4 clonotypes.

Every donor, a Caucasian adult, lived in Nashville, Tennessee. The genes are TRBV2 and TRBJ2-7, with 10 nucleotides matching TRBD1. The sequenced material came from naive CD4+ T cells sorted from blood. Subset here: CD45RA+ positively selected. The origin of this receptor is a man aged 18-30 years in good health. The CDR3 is CASRGDRGYEQYF. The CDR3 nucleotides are TGTGCCAGCAGGGGGGACAGGGGATACGAGCAGTACTTC.